The 20 T cell receptor beta chains listed next were all sequenced from one sample in a study of response to subunit inactivated influenza vaccine. TCRdb processed the RT-PCR reads anew with MiXCR; each CDR3 protein has one entry. The sample consists of some 800,000 distinct CDR3 sequences, 20% to 25% of them appearing once. Sample: PBMCs from blood, taken roughly 5 days after vaccination. The receptors come from a man aged 50 or older who received an inactivated influenza vaccine.

This chain links TRBV4-3 with TRBJ2-1; tentative D call: TRBD2 (6 bases). Trimming removed 3 bases at V and 2 bases at J, with 14 bases between. The CDR3 spans 16 residues. Germline loops: CDR1 LGHNA, CDR2 YSLEER. The CDR3 DNA sequence: TGCGCCAGCAGCCACCATCCCCCGGGGGCCTACAATGAGCAGTTCTTC. The encoded protein is CASSHHPPGAYNEQFF.

V is TRBV4-3 and J is TRBJ2-1, with 11 bases matching TRBD2. Germline trimming cut 4 bases from V and 9 bases from J; bases unmatched to any gene: 14. CDR3 size: 17 residues. Germline V gene data show CDR1 as LGHNA and CDR2 as YSLEER. CDR3: CASSRDGSTSGSIEQFF. The CDR3 coding sequence is TGCGCCAGCAGCCGGGACGGTTCTACTAGCGGGAGTATTGAGCAGTTCTTC.

This clonotype occurred a few times. The chain couples TRBV12-3 or TRBV12-4 to TRBJ1-5; D is ambiguous. The CDR3 has 15 residues. Trimming shortened V by 3 bases and J by 0 bases, and 9 bases separated the two germline ends. CDR3 sequence: CASSFRGPSNQPQHF. The CDR3 nucleotides are TGTGCCAGCAGTTTCAGAGGGCCTAGCAATCAGCCCCAGCATTTT.

This clonotype was counted many times. The chain has TRBV4-3 and TRBJ1-1; D is unclear. Germline CDR1 reads LGHNA; CDR2 reads YSLEER. The CDR3 sequence is 13 residues long. V was cut by 0 bases and J by 3 bases, with 5 bases left in between. The CDR3 DNA reads TGCGCCAGCAGCCAAGACAGAGACACTGAAGCTTTCTTT. Residues: CASSQDRDTEAFF.

The chain has TRBV7-9 and TRBJ2-1, with D unresolved. The CDR3 has 13 residues. Trimming pared 6 bases from V and 2 bases from J, leaving 8 bases between. Germline V gene data show CDR1 as SEHNR and CDR2 as FQNEAQ (reference sequence). CDR3 residues: CASRRGTYNEQFF. DNA for the CDR3: TGTGCCAGCAGACGCGGTACCTACAATGAGCAGTTCTTC.

This clonotype was seen only a few times. This chain connects TRBV12-3 or TRBV12-4 to TRBJ2-2, with 16 nucleotides matching TRBD2. There are 19 residues in the CDR3. J lost 7 bases, V lost 2 bases, and 10 bases had no gene match. The CDR3 DNA reads TGTGCCAGCAGTTTACCGACAGGGACTAGCGGGAGGGCCATCGGGGAGCTGTTTTTT. It translates to CASSLPTGTSGRAIGELFF.

The chain combines TRBV6-2 or TRBV6-3 with TRBJ2-1; D may be TRBD1 (6 bases). CDR1 is MNHEY, CDR2 SVGEGT, per germline. There are 15 residues in the CDR3. Trimming removed 7 bases from V and 8 bases from J, with 21 bases in between. The CDR3 DNA is TGTGCCAGCAATGTCGGACAGCCCGGTTTCCATGAGCAGTTCTTC. Its protein is CASNVGQPGFHEQFF.

The V gene is TRBV7-2, the J gene TRBJ2-3, with 8 bases matching TRBD2. Germline V gene data show CDR1 as SGHTA and CDR2 as FQGNSA. The CDR3 has 15 residues. V lost 4 bases to trimming and J lost 1 base; unmatched junction nucleotides: 4. The CDR3 DNA is TGTGCCAGCAGCTCCCGGGGGGGCGGCACAGATACGCAGTATTTT. Its translation is CASSSRGGGTDTQYF.

This clonotype has only a few counts. V gene TRBV7-6 combines with J gene TRBJ2-3; a possible D gene is TRBD1 (5 bases). The CDR3 sequence is 14 residues long. Germline V gene lookup returns CDR1 SGHVS and CDR2 FNYEAQ. The V gene lost 5 bases and the J gene lost 3 bases, with 12 bases spanning the gap. CDR3 residues: CASSTIAGTDTQYF. The CDR3 DNA sequence: TGTGCCAGCAGCACAATAGCAGGGACAGATACGCAGTATTTT.

This clonotype was detected only a few times. The J gene is TRBJ2-1, the V gene TRBV5-4; perhaps D is TRBD1 or TRBD2 (5 bases each). The CDR3 runs 14 residues. V lost 3 bases to trimming and J lost 6 bases, with 13 bases between them. The germline V gene has CDR1 SGHNT and CDR2 YYREEE (reference sequence). CDR3 protein: CASSSNLGPNEQFF. In DNA form, the CDR3 reads TGTGCCAGCAGCTCGAATCTGGGACCCAATGAGCAGTTCTTC.

The chain uses TRBV12-3 or TRBV12-4 and TRBJ2-7; maybe TRBD1 (6 bases). V dropped 1 base and J dropped 3 bases, with 10 bases sitting between them. The CDR3 runs to 14 residues. The CDR3, as DNA: TGTGCCAGCAGTTTAGTTGGGGGCGGCTACGAGCAGTACTTC. It specifies CASSLVGGGYEQYF.

The table lists this clonotype with a few counts. The genes are TRBV5-1 and TRBJ1-2; D ambiguous. Germline V gene lookup returns CDR1 SGHRS and CDR2 YFSETQ. This CDR3 is built from 13 residues. Deletions cut 0 bases from V and 6 bases from J, with 9 bases between. CDR3 amino acids: CASSLGTTNGYTF. The CDR3 coding sequence is TGCGCCAGCAGCTTGGGAACAACCAATGGCTACACCTTC.

The chain is built from TRBV29-1 and TRBJ2-2; 7 bases agree with TRBD1. This CDR3 has 13 amino acids. V was pared by 6 bases and J by 7 bases, with 8 bases of the junction left unmatched. Germline CDR1 reads SQVTM; CDR2 reads ANQGSEA. The CDR3 here is CSVLTGVVGELFF. For the CDR3, the DNA is TGCAGCGTATTAACAGGGGTTGTCGGGGAGCTGTTTTTT.

V gene TRBV5-1 combines with J gene TRBJ2-5; D is unclear. The CDR3 contains 14 residues. Germline lookup yields CDR1 SGHRS and CDR2 YFSETQ. The V end was cut by 2 bases, the J end by 4 bases, with 12 bases between. CDR3 in amino acids: CASSFGPSSETQYF. DNA for the CDR3: TGCGCCAGCAGCTTTGGTCCGTCGTCAGAGACCCAGTACTTC.

The rearrangement joins TRBV7-2 to TRBJ2-2; TRBD1 matches at 8 bases. The CDR3 sequence is 15 residues long. Germline V gene lookup returns CDR1 SGHTA and CDR2 FQGNSA. V shed 1 base, J shed 7 bases, and the junction held 5 bases outside the gene matches. The CDR3 region has the DNA TGTGCCAGCAGCTTAGAGGACAGGGCTGGCGGGGAGCTGTTTTTT. It encodes CASSLEDRAGGELFF.

The chain uses TRBV3-1 and TRBJ2-2; weak D call: TRBD1 (6 bases). Germline CDR1 reads LGHDT; CDR2 reads YNNKEL (reference sequence). The CDR3 has 14 amino acids. V was shortened by 1 base and J by 7 bases, with 10 bases between the two germline ends. The CDR3 here is CASSQATGSGELFF. In nucleotides, the CDR3 is TGTGCCAGCAGCCAAGCCACAGGGAGCGGGGAGCTGTTTTTT.

The CDR3 nucleotides are TGTGCCAGCACCATGACGGAGACTGGGGCCAACGTCCTGACTTTC. Protein sequence: CASTMTETGANVLTF. V and J are TRBV28 and TRBJ2-6, with D unresolved. CDR3 size: 15 residues. CDR1 and CDR2 from the germline V gene are MDHEN and SYDVKM. V was shortened by 7 bases and J by 2 bases, with 12 bases between the two germline ends.

This clonotype came up a few times. The chain combines TRBV27 with TRBJ2-5; D remains ambiguous. V lost 6 bases and J lost 7, with 15 bases in between. CDR1 and CDR2 from the germline V gene are MNHEY and SMNVEV (reference sequence). The CDR3 is 13 amino acids. The CDR3: CASRRSSSGTQYF. CDR3 in DNA: TGTGCCAGCAGGCGGTCCTCCTCTGGGACCCAGTACTTC.

The chain employs TRBV5-1 and TRBJ2-1; a possible D gene is TRBD1 (5 bases). The CDR3 extends over 15 amino acids. Trimming took 0 bases from V and 5 from J, leaving 12 bases between them. CDR1 is SGHRS, CDR2 YFSETQ, per germline. This CDR3 reads CASSLVGAPNNEQFF. The CDR3 nucleotides read TGCGCCAGCAGCTTGGTAGGGGCCCCTAACAATGAGCAGTTCTTC.

J is TRBJ2-4 and V is TRBV7-2; TRBD2 aligns across 9 bases. Germline V CDR1 and CDR2: SGHTA, FQGNSA. Losses at the gene ends were 3 bases for V and 6 bases for J; bases not matched to a gene: 9. The CDR3 contains 16 residues. The CDR3 DNA reads as TGTGCCAGCAGCTTCTGGCGGGGGGGCTTGGGAAACATTCAGTACTTC. It encodes CASSFWRGGLGNIQYF.